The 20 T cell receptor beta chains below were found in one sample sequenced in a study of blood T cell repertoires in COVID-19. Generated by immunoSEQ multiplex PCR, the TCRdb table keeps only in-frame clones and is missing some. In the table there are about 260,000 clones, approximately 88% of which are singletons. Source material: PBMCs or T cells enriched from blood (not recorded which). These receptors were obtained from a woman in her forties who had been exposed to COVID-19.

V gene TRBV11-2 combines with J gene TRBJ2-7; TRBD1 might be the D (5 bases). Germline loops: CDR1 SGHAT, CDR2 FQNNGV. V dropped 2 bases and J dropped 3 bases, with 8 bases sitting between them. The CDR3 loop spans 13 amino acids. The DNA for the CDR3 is TGTGCCAGCAGCTTATCCAGGGACTACGAGCAGTACGTC. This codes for CASSLSRDYEQYV.

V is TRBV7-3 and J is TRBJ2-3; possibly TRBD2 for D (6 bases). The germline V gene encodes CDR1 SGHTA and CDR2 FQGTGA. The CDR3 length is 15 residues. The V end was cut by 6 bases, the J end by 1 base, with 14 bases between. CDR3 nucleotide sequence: TGTGCCAGCAGTCGTTCGGGACTCCGCACAGATACGCAGTATTTT. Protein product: CASSRSGLRTDTQYF.

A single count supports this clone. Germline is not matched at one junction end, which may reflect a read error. In nucleotides, the CDR3 is TGTGCCAGCAGCGCCCGACTAGCGGGAGTAAGCGAGACCCAGTACTTC. Its protein is CASSARLAGVSETQYF. The chain uses TRBV5-1 and TRBJ2-5, with 12 bases lining up with TRBD2. The CDR3 is 16 amino acids. CDR1 and CDR2 from the germline V gene are SGHRS and YFSETQ.

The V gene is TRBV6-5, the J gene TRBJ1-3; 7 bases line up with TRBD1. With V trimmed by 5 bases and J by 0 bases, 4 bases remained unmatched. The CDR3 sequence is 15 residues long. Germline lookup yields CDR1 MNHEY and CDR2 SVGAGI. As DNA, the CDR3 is TGTGCCAGCAGTACAAACAGGGGCTCTGGAAACACCATATATTTT. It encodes CASSTNRGSGNTIYF.

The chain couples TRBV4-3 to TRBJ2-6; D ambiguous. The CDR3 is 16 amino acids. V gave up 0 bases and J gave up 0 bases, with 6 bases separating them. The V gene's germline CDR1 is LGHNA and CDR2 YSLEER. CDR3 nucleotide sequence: TGCGCCAGCAGCCAAGATGCGCCCTCTGGGGCCAACGTCCTGACTTTC. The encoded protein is CASSQDAPSGANVLTF.

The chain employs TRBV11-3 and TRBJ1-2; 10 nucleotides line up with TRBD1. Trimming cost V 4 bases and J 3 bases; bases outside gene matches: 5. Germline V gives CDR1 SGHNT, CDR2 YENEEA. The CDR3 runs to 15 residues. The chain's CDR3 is CASSSTGTGDYGYTF. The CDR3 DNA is TGTGCCAGCAGCTCAACCGGGACAGGGGACTATGGCTACACCTTC.

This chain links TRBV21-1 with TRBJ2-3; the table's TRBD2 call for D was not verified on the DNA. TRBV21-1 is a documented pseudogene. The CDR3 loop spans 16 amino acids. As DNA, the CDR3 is TGTGCCAGCAGCCCCTGGTCGGGGGAGAGCACAGATACGCAGTATTTT. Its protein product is CASSPWSGESTDTQYF.

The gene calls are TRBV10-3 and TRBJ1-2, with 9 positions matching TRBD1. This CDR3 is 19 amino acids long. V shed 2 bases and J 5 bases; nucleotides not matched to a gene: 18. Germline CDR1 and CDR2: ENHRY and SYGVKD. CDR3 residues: CAISEVTYLRDRVYYGYTF. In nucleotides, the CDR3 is TGTGCCATCAGTGAGGTCACCTACCTCCGGGACAGGGTATATTATGGCTACACCTTC.

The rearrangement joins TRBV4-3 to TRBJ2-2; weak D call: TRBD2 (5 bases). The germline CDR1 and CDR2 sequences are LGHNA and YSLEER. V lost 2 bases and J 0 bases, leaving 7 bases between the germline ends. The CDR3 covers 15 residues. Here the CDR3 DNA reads TGCGCCAGCAGCCAACCACTAGCGAACACCGGGGAGCTGTTTTTT. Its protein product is CASSQPLANTGELFF.

CDR3 protein: CASSLWRAGYTF. Here the CDR3 DNA reads TGTGCCAGCAGTTTATGGAGGGCTGGCTACACCTTC. This chain connects TRBV28 to TRBJ1-2, with D hard to call. Germline CDR1 is MDHEN and CDR2 is SYDVKM. The CDR3 spans 12 residues. The V end lost 0 bases, the J end lost 7 bases, and 6 bases lay between the germline ends.

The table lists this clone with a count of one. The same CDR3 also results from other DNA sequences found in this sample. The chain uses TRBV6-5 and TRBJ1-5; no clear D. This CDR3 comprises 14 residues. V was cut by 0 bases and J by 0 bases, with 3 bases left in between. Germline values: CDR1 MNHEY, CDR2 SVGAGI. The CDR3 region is CASSYSHSNQPQHF. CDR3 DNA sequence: TGTGCCAGCAGTTACTCCCATAGCAATCAGCCCCAGCATTTT.

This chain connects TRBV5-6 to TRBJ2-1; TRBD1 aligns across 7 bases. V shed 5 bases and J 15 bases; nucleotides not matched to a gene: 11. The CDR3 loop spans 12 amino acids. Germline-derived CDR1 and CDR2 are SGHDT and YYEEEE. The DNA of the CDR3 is TGTGCCAGCAGTTCGGGGACAGCCATCCCGTTCTTC. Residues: CASSSGTAIPFF.

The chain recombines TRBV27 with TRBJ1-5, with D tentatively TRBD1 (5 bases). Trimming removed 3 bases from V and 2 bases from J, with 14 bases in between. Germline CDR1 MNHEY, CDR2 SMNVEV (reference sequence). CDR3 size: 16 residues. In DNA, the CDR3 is TGTGCCAGCAGTTTGGAGGGGAGTACGGGCAATCAGCCCCAGCATTTT. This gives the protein CASSLEGSTGNQPQHF.

The CDR3 DNA reads as TGTGCCAGCAGCCAAGAAGCGGGCAGGGCTCAGCCCCAGCATTTT. Amino acids: CASSQEAGRAQPQHF. This chain joins TRBV3-1 (or the pseudogene TRBV3-2) and TRBJ1-5; tentative D call: TRBD1 (5 bases). Germline CDR1 is LGHDT and CDR2 is YNNKEL (reference sequence). Trimming left V 0 bases short and J 6 bases short, with 12 bases between. The CDR3 runs 15 residues.

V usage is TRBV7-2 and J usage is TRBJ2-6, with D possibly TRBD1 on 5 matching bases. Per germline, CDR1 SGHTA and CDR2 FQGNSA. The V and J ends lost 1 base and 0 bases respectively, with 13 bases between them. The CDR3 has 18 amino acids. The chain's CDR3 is CASSLVWGVDSGANVLTF. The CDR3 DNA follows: TGTGCCAGCAGCTTAGTATGGGGCGTCGACTCTGGGGCCAACGTCCTGACTTTC.

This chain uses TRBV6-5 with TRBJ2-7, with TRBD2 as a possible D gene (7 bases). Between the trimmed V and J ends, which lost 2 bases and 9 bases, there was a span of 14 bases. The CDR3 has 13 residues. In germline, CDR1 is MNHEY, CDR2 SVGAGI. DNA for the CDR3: TGTGCCAGCAGTTACACGGGGGGCATCCGGCAGTACTTC. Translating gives CASSYTGGIRQYF.

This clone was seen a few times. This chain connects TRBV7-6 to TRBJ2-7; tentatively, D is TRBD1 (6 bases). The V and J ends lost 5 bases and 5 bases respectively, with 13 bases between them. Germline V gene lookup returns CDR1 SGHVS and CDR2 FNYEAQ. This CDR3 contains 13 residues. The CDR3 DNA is TGTGCCAGCAGCGGGGAGACAGGCCACGAGCAGTACTTC. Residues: CASSGETGHEQYF.

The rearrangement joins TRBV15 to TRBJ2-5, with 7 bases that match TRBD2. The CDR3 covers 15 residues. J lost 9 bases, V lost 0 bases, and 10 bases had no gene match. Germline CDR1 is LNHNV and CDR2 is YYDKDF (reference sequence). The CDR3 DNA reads TGTGCCACCAGCAGAGATCGGAGTCTTGCGGGGGCCCAGTACTTC. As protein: CATSRDRSLAGAQYF.

DNA of the CDR3: TGTGCCAGCAGTTACGTACAGGCGAGCTATGGCTACACCTTC. Translated: CASSYVQASYGYTF. The chain combines TRBV6-2 or TRBV6-3 with TRBJ1-2; a possible D gene is TRBD1 (5 bases). This CDR3 region has 14 residues. Germline values: CDR1 MNHEY, CDR2 SVGEGT. V was clipped by 2 bases and J by 4 bases, with 11 bases between them.

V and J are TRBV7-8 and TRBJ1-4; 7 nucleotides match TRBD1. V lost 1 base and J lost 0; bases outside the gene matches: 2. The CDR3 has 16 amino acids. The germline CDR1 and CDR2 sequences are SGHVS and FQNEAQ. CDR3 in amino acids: CASSLGTGATNEKLFF. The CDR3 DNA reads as TGTGCCAGCAGCTTAGGGACAGGAGCAACTAATGAAAAACTGTTTTTT.